This T cell receptor (beta chain) originates from a study of cytomegalovirus exposure and HLA in healthy donors. J lost 5 bases, V lost 8 bases, and 3 bases had no gene match. The CDR3 contains 11 residues. CDR1 is MGHDK and CDR2 is SYGVNS in the germline V gene. General study findings and limits: A later analysis showed that HLA-associated TCR beta chains had undergone more clonal expansion than equally common others. V segments that were indistinguishable, TRBV6-2 and TRBV6-3 among them, were omitted from analysis. Published work reported that the classifier diagnosed cytomegalovirus status with high specificity and sensitivity. One later analysis reportedly identified an Asian-associated ancestry cluster that showed fewer N-insertions than the roughly 700-donor mean.

PCR employed 60 Vbeta and 13 Jbeta primers. The table came from immunoSEQ multiplex PCR; TCRdb's copy has only in-frame clones and leaves some out. Of around 110,000 clones detected, 74% appear once; the ten largest clones hold roughly 15%. About this clone: As yet, its antigen is unknown.

This chain uses TRBV25-1 with TRBJ2-7; TRBD1 matches 7 bases. Sequencing used PBMCs. This TCR was recovered from a middle-aged woman in good health and CMV-seropositive. This chain's CDR3 is CASGQVHEQYF. CDR3 coding DNA: TGTGCCAGCGGACAGGTCCACGAGCAGTACTTC.